These 18 T cell receptor beta chains were sequenced from one sample in a study of blood T cell repertoires in COVID-19. Method: immunoSEQ multiplex PCR; TCRdb's copy keeps in-frame clones and lacks some. The table includes approximately 74,000 clones, roughly 87% detected once. Sequencing input: peripheral blood. These receptors came from a man between 65 and 80 years old with acute or convalescent COVID-19.

CDR3: CASSQPGLAGGNEQFF. The CDR3 DNA reads as TGTGCCAGCAGCCAACCCGGACTAGCGGGTGGCAATGAGCAGTTCTTC. V is TRBV3-1 (or the pseudogene TRBV3-2) and J is TRBJ2-1, with 11 bases that match TRBD2. The CDR3 runs to 16 residues. V shed 2 bases and J 6 bases; nucleotides not matched to a gene: 6. CDR1 LGHDT and CDR2 YNNKEL come from the germline V gene (reference sequence).

This sequence joins TRBV10-2 and TRBJ2-7; no definite D call. The CDR3 contains 15 residues. CDR1 and CDR2 from the germline V gene are WSHSY and SAAADI. Trimming removed 3 bases from V and 3 bases from J, with 15 bases in between. CDR3 residues: CASSDRSLGFYEQYF. The DNA for the CDR3 is TGCGCCAGCAGTGATCGGAGTTTGGGTTTCTACGAGCAGTACTTC.

The CDR3 sequence: CASSLAVPYEQYF. DNA for the CDR3: TGTGCCAGCAGCTTAGCGGTGCCCTACGAGCAGTACTTC. The chain joins TRBV11-2 to TRBJ2-7; D is unclear. This CDR3 contains 13 residues. The V gene lost 1 base and the J gene lost 2 bases, with 6 bases spanning the gap. Per the germline V gene, CDR1 is SGHAT and CDR2 is FQNNGV.

V and J are TRBV18 and TRBJ1-3; no clear D. CDR3 length equals 15 residues. Trimming removed 1 base at V and 0 bases at J, with 7 bases between. CDR1 is KGHSH, CDR2 LQKENI, per germline. CDR3 nucleotide sequence: TGTGCCAGCTCACCACTACAGAGCTCTGGAAACACCATATATTTT. Translation: CASSPLQSSGNTIYF.

The chain links TRBV7-3 to TRBJ2-5, with a tentative D call TRBD1 (6 bases). The germline CDR1 and CDR2 sequences are SGHTA and FQGTGA. The CDR3 covers 14 residues. The V gene lost 3 bases and the J gene lost 1 base, with 9 bases spanning the gap. The CDR3 protein is CASSFSGAQETQYF. The CDR3 DNA follows: TGTGCCAGCAGCTTCTCAGGGGCCCAAGAGACCCAGTACTTC.

The chain combines TRBV7-9 with TRBJ2-1; D perhaps matches TRBD2 (5 bases). The V end lost 0 bases, the J end lost 10 bases, and 16 bases lay between the germline ends. The germline gives CDR1 SEHNR, CDR2 FQNEAQ (reference sequence). The CDR3 has 15 amino acids. The CDR3 reads CASSLALGSFEEQFF. The CDR3 region has the DNA TGTGCCAGCAGCTTAGCACTAGGATCATTCGAGGAGCAGTTCTTC.

This rearrangement joins TRBV4-3 to TRBJ1-1, with 7 bases lining up with TRBD1. Germline V lookup: CDR1 LGHNA, CDR2 YSLEER. This CDR3 comprises 16 residues. With V trimmed by 0 bases and J by 9 bases, 13 bases remained unmatched. CDR3 DNA sequence: TGCGCCAGCAGCCAAGAGGGGATACCGGGACAGCAGAAAGCTTTCTTT. The encoded protein is CASSQEGIPGQQKAFF.

This clone was seen only once. The chain is built from TRBV15 and TRBJ1-1; 7 positions agree with TRBD1. Germline V gene sequence: CDR1 LNHNV, CDR2 YYDKDF (reference sequence). V lost 0 bases and J lost 5; bases outside the gene matches: 6. CDR3 length equals 15 residues. The CDR3 DNA reads TGTGCCACCAGCAGAGACCTTATACAGGGGACTGAAGCTTTCTTT. It codes for CATSRDLIQGTEAFF.

This clone turned up a few times. The chain joins TRBV6-6 to TRBJ1-4, with TRBD1 identical over 7 bases. The V gene's germline CDR1 is MNHNY and CDR2 SVGAGI (reference sequence). The CDR3 is 14 residues long. J lost 5 bases, V lost 5 bases, and 5 bases had no gene match. CDR3 coding DNA: TGTGCCAGCAGTCCGGGACAGCTCAATGAAAAACTGTTTTTT. Translated, it gives CASSPGQLNEKLFF.

As concerns this clone: This sample includes further DNA sequences coding for the same CDR3. The chain has TRBV29-1 and TRBJ1-3; D perhaps matches TRBD1 (6 bases). CDR3 length equals 11 residues. The germline V gene has CDR1 SQVTM and CDR2 ANQGSEA. V lost 5 bases and J 4 bases, leaving 6 bases between the germline ends. CDR3 nucleotides: TGCAGCGTTACAGGGGGAAACACCATATATTTT. This encodes CSVTGGNTIYF.

The chain carries TRBV19 and TRBJ2-2, with 7 bases that match TRBD2. This CDR3 comprises 16 residues. J lost 0 bases, V lost 3 bases, and 4 bases had no gene match. Germline values: CDR1 LNHDA, CDR2 SQIVND (reference sequence). The chain's CDR3 is CASSILAVSNTGELFF. In DNA, the CDR3 is TGTGCCAGTAGTATCCTAGCGGTGTCGAACACCGGGGAGCTGTTTTTT.

The V gene is TRBV5-4, the J gene TRBJ2-7; TRBD1 is a possible D gene (5 bases). The V gene lost 5 bases and the J gene lost 0 bases, with 9 bases spanning the gap. This CDR3 comprises 13 residues. Germline loops: CDR1 SGHNT, CDR2 YYREEE (reference sequence). This CDR3 reads CASRSRDSYEQYF. The DNA of the CDR3 is TGTGCCAGCAGGAGCAGGGACTCCTACGAGCAGTACTTC.

J is TRBJ1-1 and V is TRBV11-2; D perhaps matches TRBD1 (6 bases). Trimming stripped 6 bases from V and 1 base from J, with 21 bases between. The CDR3 runs to 17 residues. Germline V lookup: CDR1 SGHAT, CDR2 FQNNGV. In DNA, the CDR3 is TGTGCCAGCAGGCCATGGGGGCGGCGTGCATCGAACACTGAAGCTTTCTTT. Amino acids: CASRPWGRRASNTEAFF.

The V gene is TRBV30, the J gene TRBJ1-5, with unresolved D. The CDR3 length is 14 residues. The V end lost 2 bases, the J end lost 1 base, and 9 bases lay between the germline ends. Germline V gene sequence: CDR1 GTSNPN, CDR2 SVGIG (reference sequence). The CDR3 protein is CAWSQVVSNQPQHF. The CDR3, as DNA: TGTGCCTGGAGTCAGGTTGTCAGCAATCAGCCCCAGCATTTT.

The rearrangement links TRBV20-1 to TRBJ2-3, with TRBD1 matching over 7 bases. Germline V gene data show CDR1 as DFQATT and CDR2 as SNEGSKA (reference sequence). J gave up 6 bases and V 3 bases, and 9 bases lay outside the gene matches. This CDR3 comprises 14 residues. The CDR3 region has the DNA TGCAGTGCTAGTGGACAGGAGGTCCGGGATACGCAGTATTTT. Protein: CSASGQEVRDTQYF.

J is TRBJ2-5 and V is TRBV5-4; 16 bases are shared with TRBD2. V shed 4 bases and J 5 bases; nucleotides not matched to a gene: 5. The CDR3 contains 16 residues. Germline CDR1 and CDR2: SGHNT and YYREEE (reference sequence). CDR3: CASSGGLAGGPETQYF. CDR3 in DNA: TGTGCCAGCAGCGGGGGACTAGCGGGGGGGCCCGAGACCCAGTACTTC.

J is TRBJ1-4 and V is TRBV29-1; D unresolved. Between the trimmed V and J ends, which lost 0 bases and 5 bases, there was a span of 7 bases. This CDR3 is built from 13 residues. Per germline, CDR1 SQVTM and CDR2 ANQGSEA. CDR3 protein: CSVEDPQNEKLFF. CDR3 nucleotides: TGCAGCGTTGAAGATCCACAGAATGAAAAACTGTTTTTT.

The V gene is TRBV30, the J gene TRBJ1-3; D is possibly TRBD1 (5 bases). The germline gives CDR1 GTSNPN, CDR2 SVGIG (reference sequence). CDR3 length equals 14 residues. Trimming took off 1 base at V and 2 bases at J, with 9 bases between the two ends. CDR3 in amino acids: CAWSAGTTGNTIYF. CDR3 nucleotides: TGTGCCTGGAGTGCCGGGACTACTGGAAACACCATATATTTT.